Each of the 29 T cell receptor beta chains below was sequenced from the same sample in a study of blood T cell repertoires in COVID-19. Clones were sequenced by immunoSEQ multiplex PCR, and TCRdb holds only the in-frame ones, with some missing. The sample shows about 82,000 clones, about four fifths of them seen only once. Sequencing used peripheral blood. Receptors originate from a woman aged 40 to 50 with active or convalescent COVID-19.

This chain links TRBV5-5 with TRBJ1-2; D gene ambiguous. Trimming stripped 4 bases from V and 2 bases from J, with 21 bases between. The CDR3 is 17 amino acids. Germline CDR1 is SGHKS and CDR2 is YYEKEE (reference sequence). This chain's CDR3 is CASSLVPGTDINYGYTF. CDR3 nucleotide sequence: TGTGCCAGCAGCCTTGTTCCGGGAACAGATATAAACTATGGCTACACCTTC. Based on the CDR3 plus reference TRBV5-5 and TRBJ1-2, the full variable domain is DAGVTQSPTHLIKTRGQQVTLRCSPISGHKSVSWYQQVLGQGPQFIFQYYEKEERGRGNFPDRFSARQFPNYSSELNVNALLLGDSALYLCASSLVPGTDINYGYTFGSGTRLTVV.

The genes are TRBV27 and TRBJ1-5; tentatively, D is TRBD1 (6 bases). V gave up 8 bases and J gave up 0 bases, with 11 bases separating them. CDR3 length: 14 amino acids. CDR1 and CDR2 (germline): MNHEY, SMNVEV (reference sequence). The CDR3 reads CASADRDSNQPQHF. The DNA of the CDR3 is TGTGCCAGCGCGGACAGAGATAGCAATCAGCCCCAGCATTTT.

This chain uses TRBV7-9 with TRBJ2-2; D call uncertain. CDR1 and CDR2 from the germline V gene are SEHNR and FQNEAQ (reference sequence). CDR3 length: 13 amino acids. CDR3 loop: CAAGAWRTGELFF. The DNA for the CDR3 is TGTGCTGCCGGCGCCTGGAGAACCGGGGAGCTGTTTTTT. Looking up the rest from reference TRBV7-9 and TRBJ2-2 gives the full variable domain: DTGVSQNPRHKITKRGQNVTFRCDPISEHNRLYWYRQTLGQGPEFLTYFQNEAQLEKSRLLSDRFSAERPKGSFSTLEIQRTEQGDSAMYLCAAGAWRTGELFFGEGSRLTVL.

The chain has TRBV10-3 and TRBJ2-1; 12 bases line up with TRBD2. Per the germline V gene, CDR1 is ENHRY and CDR2 is SYGVKD. The CDR3 consists of 15 residues. Trimming at V came to 6 bases and at J to 4 bases, leaving 4 bases not matched to a gene. DNA of the CDR3: TGTGCCATCAGCCCGACTAGCGGGAGTTACAATGAGCAGTTCTTC. Translated: CAISPTSGSYNEQFF.

The chain employs TRBV9 and TRBJ1-5; D not certain. The CDR3 extends over 12 amino acids. Trimming pared 0 bases from V and 8 bases from J, leaving 6 bases between. CDR1 and CDR2 (germline): SGDLS, YYNGEE. The CDR3: CASSVGDEPQHF. The CDR3 DNA follows: TGTGCCAGCAGCGTAGGAGATGAGCCCCAGCATTTT.

In its sample, this clone was seen a few times. The chain joins TRBV3-1 (or the pseudogene TRBV3-2) to TRBJ1-3; D uncertain. Germline V lookup: CDR1 LGHDT, CDR2 YNNKEL (reference sequence). V gave up 3 bases and J gave up 0 bases, with 6 bases separating them. The CDR3 spans 14 residues. The CDR3 is CASSHTSSGNTIYF. As DNA, the CDR3 is TGTGCCAGCAGCCACACAAGCTCTGGAAACACCATATATTTT.

The genes are TRBV6-5 and TRBJ2-7, with 7 bases fitting TRBD2. CDR3 length: 15 amino acids. Germline CDR1 reads MNHEY; CDR2 reads SVGAGI. J was trimmed by 0 bases and V by 0 bases; bases with no gene match: 2. As DNA, the CDR3 is TGTGCCAGCAGTTACTCGGGCGGGAGCTCCTACGAGCAGTACTTC. Protein sequence: CASSYSGGSSYEQYF.

The chain couples TRBV24-1 to TRBJ2-5, with TRBD1 as a possible D gene (5 bases). This CDR3 has 16 amino acids. V lost 1 base, J lost 1 base, and 12 bases lay in between. The germline V gene encodes CDR1 KGHDR and CDR2 SFDVKD. CDR3 sequence (DNA): TGTGCCACCAGTGATTTTTCTCCCGACAGCCAAGAGACCCAGTACTTC. It yields the protein CATSDFSPDSQETQYF.

This clone appeared once. The V call is TRBV30, the J call TRBJ1-1; D remains unclear. CDR1 GTSNPN and CDR2 SVGIG come from the germline V gene (reference sequence). V lost 4 bases and J 0 bases, leaving 9 bases between the germline ends. This CDR3 has 13 amino acids. The DNA for the CDR3 is TGTGCCTGGACTCCCCCCCTGAACACTGAAGCTTTCTTT. As protein: CAWTPPLNTEAFF.

V usage is TRBV7-3 and J usage is TRBJ2-3; no firm D call. CDR1 is SGHTA, CDR2 FQGTGA, per germline. The CDR3 totals 15 residues. Trimming pared 5 bases from V and 1 base from J, leaving 13 bases between. DNA of the CDR3: TGTGCCAGCAGCCCCTCTCTTGTCGGCACAGATACGCAGTATTTT. Protein: CASSPSLVGTDTQYF.

There are a few counts of this clone. This sequence joins TRBV7-2 and TRBJ2-7; 12 bases align to TRBD2. Per germline, CDR1 SGHTA and CDR2 FQGNSA. V dropped 1 base and J dropped 9; count of bases not matched to a gene: 7. The CDR3 is 15 amino acids. The CDR3 DNA is TGTGCCAGCAGCTTAGGGACTAGCGGGGCACTTGGGCAGTACTTC. Translating gives CASSLGTSGALGQYF.

This chain links TRBV20-1 with TRBJ2-7; TRBD2 matches at 9 bases. The CDR3 has 11 residues. V lost 2 bases, J lost 7 bases, and 0 bases stayed unmatched. From germline, CDR1 is DFQATT and CDR2 SNEGSKA (reference sequence). The CDR3 loop is CSARTSGEQYF. The CDR3 DNA reads as TGCAGTGCTAGAACTAGCGGGGAGCAGTACTTC.

Regarding this clone: A read error is likely, as this CDR3 ends without the conserved phenylalanine or tryptophan. Because the CDR3's place on the DNA is in doubt, the DNA is left out and the CDR3 is given as listed by TCRdb. The V call is TRBV28, the J call TRBJ1-1; the D call TRBD1 from the table was never checked on the DNA. From its first to its last residue, the CDR3 has 12 amino acids. Germline values: CDR1 MDHEN, CDR2 SYDVKM. The CDR3: CASSPNDRQGLL.

J is TRBJ1-1 and V is TRBV19; D remains ambiguous. The CDR3 consists of 13 residues. Germline V gives CDR1 LNHDA, CDR2 SQIVND (reference sequence). Deletions cut 2 bases from V and 3 bases from J, with 7 bases between. CDR3 bases: TGTGCCAGTAGTATATCCGGGTACACTGAAGCTTTCTTT. As protein: CASSISGYTEAFF.

V is TRBV7-9 and J is TRBJ2-1; possible D gene TRBD2, 5 bases. Deletions cut 2 bases from V and 7 bases from J, with 6 bases between. Per germline, CDR1 SEHNR and CDR2 FQNEAQ (reference sequence). The CDR3 has 12 amino acids. The CDR3, as DNA: TGTGCCAGCAGCTTATCGGGAAATGAGCAGTTCTTC. Encoded protein: CASSLSGNEQFF.

The chain employs TRBV28 and TRBJ1-2; 8 positions match TRBD1. Germline CDR1 MDHEN, CDR2 SYDVKM. There are 17 residues in the CDR3. Trimming removed 6 bases from V and 0 bases from J; junction bases left unmatched: 12. Here the CDR3 DNA reads TGTGCCAGCAGAATCGACAGGGGCGAGAGAGCTAACTATGGCTACACCTTC. Translating gives CASRIDRGERANYGYTF.

V and J are TRBV11-3 and TRBJ2-7; 10 nucleotides line up with TRBD1. CDR3 size: 14 residues. The J segment lost 3 bases and the V segment lost 5 bases, leaving 4 bases of the junction unmatched. In germline, CDR1 is SGHNT, CDR2 YENEEA. CDR3 in DNA: TGTGCCAGCAGCCAAAGGGACAGGGGCTACGAGCAGTACTTC. This sequence encodes CASSQRDRGYEQYF.

This clone was seen only once. A junction boundary mismatches the germline segment, possibly from a read error. V usage is TRBV27 and J usage is TRBJ2-7; 13 positions match TRBD2. This CDR3 contains 12 residues. The germline gives CDR1 MNHEY, CDR2 SMNVEV (reference sequence). The CDR3 loop reads CASSPTSGRVHF. The CDR3 coding sequence is TGTGCCAGCAGTCCCACTAGCGGGAGGGTTCACTTC.

The V call is TRBV5-8, the J call TRBJ2-1; 8 bases fit TRBD2. The V gene end was trimmed by 1 base and the J gene end by 8 bases; junction bases not matched to a gene: 11. Germline V gives CDR1 SGHTS, CDR2 YDEGEE. The CDR3 extends over 16 amino acids. DNA for the CDR3: TGTGCCAGCAGCTTGAAGAGGACTAGCTCCCGGTATGAGCAGTTCTTC. Translated: CASSLKRTSSRYEQFF. The full variable domain, with the rest looked up from reference TRBV5-8 and TRBJ2-1, is EAGVTQSPTHLIKTRGQQATLRCSPISGHTSVYWYQQALGLGLQFLLWYDEGEERNRGNFPPRFSGRQFPNYSSELNVNALELEDSALYLCASSLKRTSSRYEQFFGPGTRLTVL.

The chain couples TRBV29-1 to TRBJ2-5; 9 nucleotides align to TRBD1. The ends lost 3 bases at V and 2 bases at J; junction bases unmatched: 1. The germline V gene has CDR1 SQVTM and CDR2 ANQGSEA. CDR3 length: 13 residues. The CDR3 DNA follows: TGCAGCGTTGATGGGACAGGGCAAGAGACCCAGTACTTC. Its translation: CSVDGTGQETQYF.

By sample fraction, this clone is medium-sized. V gene TRBV7-9 combines with J gene TRBJ2-7; 11 bases fit TRBD2. The germline V gene encodes CDR1 SEHNR and CDR2 FQNEAQ (reference sequence). CDR3 size: 14 residues. Trimming cost V 5 bases and J 3 bases; bases outside gene matches: 3. CDR3 DNA: TGTGCCAGCAGCCTGACTAGCGGGGACTACGAGCAGTACTTC. It encodes CASSLTSGDYEQYF.

V usage is TRBV25-1 and J usage is TRBJ2-1; tentatively, D is TRBD1 (5 bases). CDR3 size: 14 residues. Germline V gene data show CDR1 as MGHDK and CDR2 as SYGVNS. V was clipped by 0 bases and J by 3 bases, with 6 bases between them. The CDR3 nucleotides are TGTGCCAGCAGTGAATATGACAGCTACAATGAGCAGTTCTTC. Translated, it gives CASSEYDSYNEQFF. The whole variable domain, remainder taken from reference TRBV25-1 and TRBJ2-1, is EADIYQTPRYLVIGTGKKITLECSQTMGHDKMYWYQQDPGMELHLIHYSYGVNSTEKGDLSSESTVSRIRTEHFPLTLESARPSHTSQYLCASSEYDSYNEQFFGPGTRLTVL.

CDR3 in amino acids: CAWSTGTEGLGNTEAFF. As DNA, the CDR3 is TGTGCCTGGAGCACCGGGACAGAGGGCTTAGGGAACACTGAAGCTTTCTTT. The chain combines TRBV30 with TRBJ1-1; 7 bases line up with TRBD1. Germline lookup yields CDR1 GTSNPN and CDR2 SVGIG (reference sequence). This CDR3 contains 17 residues. V gave up 3 bases and J gave up 1 base; unmatched junction bases: 14.

This chain joins TRBV5-1 and TRBJ1-2, with 9 bases lining up with TRBD1. CDR3 size: 17 residues. After removal of 0 bases from V and 4 bases from J, the junction contained 10 bases not matched to a gene. In germline, CDR1 is SGHRS, CDR2 YFSETQ. CDR3 in DNA: TGCGCCAGCAGCTTGGGAAATACAGGGGGCTCCTCCTATGGCTACACCTTC. Encoded protein: CASSLGNTGGSSYGYTF.

The rearrangement uses TRBV9 and TRBJ2-2, with a tentative D call TRBD2 (5 bases). The CDR3 runs 15 residues. The germline V gene encodes CDR1 SGDLS and CDR2 YYNGEE. V was cut by 4 bases and J by 0 bases, with 10 bases left in between. In nucleotides, the CDR3 is TGTGCCAGCAGCCTCCGGGAATCGAACACCGGGGAGCTGTTTTTT. Its translation is CASSLRESNTGELFF.

The J gene is TRBJ1-6, the V gene TRBV3-1 (or the pseudogene TRBV3-2), with TRBD1 matching over 9 bases. CDR1 is LGHDT and CDR2 is YNNKEL in the germline V gene (reference sequence). This CDR3 has 15 amino acids. With V trimmed by 3 bases and J by 9 bases, 6 bases remained unmatched. CDR3 sequence: CASSHRTGAGSPLHF. For the CDR3, the DNA is TGTGCCAGCAGCCACCGGACAGGGGCTGGTTCACCCCTCCACTTT.

This rearrangement joins TRBV5-6 to TRBJ1-1; a weak D match, TRBD1 (5 bases). V lost 6 bases and J lost 7, with 19 bases in between. Germline CDR1 is SGHDT and CDR2 is YYEEEE. The CDR3 consists of 14 residues. The CDR3 sequence: CASILNGAPFEAFF. The CDR3 nucleotides read TGTGCCAGCATCCTGAATGGGGCCCCCTTTGAAGCTTTCTTT. Based on the CDR3 plus reference TRBV5-6 and TRBJ1-1, the full variable domain is DAGVTQSPTHLIKTRGQQVTLRCSPKSGHDTVSWYQQALGQGPQFIFQYYEEEERQRGNFPDRFSGHQFPNYSSELNVNALLLGDSALYLCASILNGAPFEAFFGQGTRLTVV.

V gene TRBV29-1 combines with J gene TRBJ1-2; 8 bases are a match to TRBD1. The CDR3 runs to 11 residues. J lost 6 bases, V lost 7 bases, and 4 bases had no gene match. Per germline, CDR1 SQVTM and CDR2 ANQGSEA. CDR3 nucleotide sequence: TGCAGCGCGACAGGGGTTGATGGCTACACCTTC. Its translation is CSATGVDGYTF. The full variable domain, rest sourced from reference TRBV29-1 and TRBJ1-2, is SAVISQKPSRDICQRGTSLTIQCQVDSQVTMMFWYRQQPGQSLTLIATANQGSEATYESGFVIDKFPISRPNLTFSTLTVSNMSPEDSSIYLCSATGVDGYTFGSGTRLTVV.

This clone was counted a single time. V usage is TRBV7-9 and J usage is TRBJ1-4, with D possibly being TRBD1 (6 bases). Germline V gene sequence: CDR1 SEHNR, CDR2 FQNEAQ (reference sequence). The CDR3 has 14 amino acids. The V end was cut by 7 bases, the J end by 7 bases, with 16 bases between. In DNA, the CDR3 is TGTGCCAGCACCCCCGACAGGAGGAGTGAAAAACTGTTTTTT. This sequence encodes CASTPDRRSEKLFF.